These T cell receptor beta chains were read from a single sample in a study of T cell repertoires in cytomegalovirus infection. No antigens are known for them. TCRdb redid the calling of the reads with MiXCR, one entry per CDR3 protein. The sample lists roughly 730,000 distinct CDR3 sequences, around 30% seen once, with 15% to 20% in the top ten. Source: cultured PBMCs, taken from culture after CMV antigen stimulation. These receptors came from a human donor in good health (CMV status not recorded). Some clones in this sample may be carry-over from other donors' samples. Both conserved end residues are part of each CDR3. Each record gives: D gene, clone size, J gene, V gene, CDR3 DNA, CDR3 protein. The D gene is left open where the match is weak. Size tells how often a clone was seen (once, few, many) or the class of an expanded clone, and some rows leave it out.

NA,NA,TRBJ2-3,TRBV6-5,TGTGCCAGCAGTTACTCGACCTTAGCGGTTCCCACAGATACGCAGTATTTT,CASSYSTLAVPTDTQYF
NA,NA,TRBJ2-3,TRBV20-1,TGCAGTGCTATAAATCCCGGGATTACAGATACGCAGTATTTT,CSAINPGITDTQYF
TRBD1,few,TRBJ1-3,TRBV5-4,TGTGCCAGCAGCTTGGGGGCAGGGGGTTCTGGAAACACCATATATTTT,CASSLGAGGSGNTIYF
NA,few,TRBJ2-3,TRBV12-3/TRBV12-4,TGTGCCAGCAGTTTAAGGGACACCAATACGCAGTATTTT,CASSLRDTNTQYF
TRBD2,few,TRBJ2-3,TRBV7-4,TGTGCCAGCATCCCTAGCGGGAGACGCCCAGATACGCAGTATTTT,CASIPSGRRPDTQYF
NA,NA,TRBJ2-7,TRBV19,TGTGCCAGTAAGAAGGGGCTAAACTCCTACGAGCAGTACTTC,CASKKGLNSYEQYF
NA,NA,TRBJ2-5,TRBV7-2,TGTGCCAGCAGCCCGGGGCGGGATCGAGAGACCCAGTACTTC,CASSPGRDRETQYF
NA,NA,TRBJ2-3,TRBV4-1,TGCGCCAGCAGCCGGGCGGGGTCCCCCACAGATACGCAGTATTTT,CASSRAGSPTDTQYF
TRBD1,NA,TRBJ2-1,TRBV29-1,TGTAGAAACCACAGGGGGCAGGCCAATGAGCAGTTCTTC,CRNHRGQANEQFF
NA,NA,TRBJ1-1,TRBV6-2/TRBV6-3,TGTGCCAGCAGTTATGACAGACCGAACACTGAAGCTTTCTTT,CASSYDRPNTEAFF
TRBD1,NA,TRBJ1-1,TRBV27,TGTGCCAGCAGTTACGAAGCGACAGGGGCGAGAACTGAAGCTTTCTTT,CASSYEATGARTEAFF
NA,many,TRBJ2-3,TRBV7-2,TGTGCCAGCAGCTTATCAGATACGCAGTATTTT,CASSLSDTQYF
NA,many,TRBJ2-7,TRBV7-6,TGTGCCAGCAGCTTAGGTGTCGGTGGCAGGGGCAGCTCCTACGAGCAGTACTTC,CASSLGVGGRGSSYEQYF
NA,NA,TRBJ2-7,TRBV20-1,TGCAGTGCTAAGGGAGTTGTTGAGTCTCCCGAGCAGTACTTC,CSAKGVVESPEQYF
TRBD2,NA,TRBJ2-1,TRBV6-2/TRBV6-3,TGTGCCAGCACTACCTCGCTCGGGACTAGCGGGAGTGTCTCCTACAATGAGCAGTTCTTC,CASTTSLGTSGSVSYNEQFF
TRBD1,few,TRBJ2-5,TRBV6-2/TRBV6-3,TGTGCCAGCAGTAGGGACAGGGATCGAGAGACCCAGTACTTC,CASSRDRDRETQYF
TRBD2,NA,TRBJ2-6,TRBV4-3,TGCGCCAGCAGCCAAAGCTTTAGCGGGAGCTCTGGGGCCAACGTCCTGACTTTC,CASSQSFSGSSGANVLTF
TRBD2,once,TRBJ2-2,TRBV18,TGTGCCAGCTCACCTCTCCGACTAGCGGGGAACACCGGGGAGCTGTTTTTT,CASSPLRLAGNTGELFF
TRBD1,NA,TRBJ1-6,TRBV30,TGTGCCTGGAAGGGGGCGAGCTCCTATAATTCACCCCTCCACTTT,CAWKGASSYNSPLHF
TRBD1,NA,TRBJ2-7,TRBV6-2/TRBV6-3,TGTGCCAGCAGTCGGAAACCGGGACAGGGTCACGAGCAGTACTTC,CASSRKPGQGHEQYF
NA,NA,TRBJ1-5,TRBV5-4,TGTGCCAGCAGCCGCGGTACCTCCGGAGATCAGCCCCAGCATTTT,CASSRGTSGDQPQHF
NA,many,TRBJ1-1,TRBV7-2,TGTGCCAGCAGCCTATACGCCCCGGGCTTCGCCGAGACTGAAGCTTTCTTT,CASSLYAPGFAETEAFF
TRBD1,NA,TRBJ1-5,TRBV19,TGTGCCAGTACCACCGGGACAGGCTTTAATCAGCCCCAGCATTTT,CASTTGTGFNQPQHF
NA,NA,TRBJ2-4,TRBV27,TGTGCCAGCAGTTGGGCGGCGGCCAAAAACATTCAGTACTTC,CASSWAAAKNIQYF
TRBD2,few,TRBJ2-7,TRBV27,TGTGCCAGCAGTTTGATGACTAGCGGCTCCTACGAGCAGTACTTC,CASSLMTSGSYEQYF
NA,NA,TRBJ2-7,TRBV7-2,TGTGCCAGCAACTTAGGGCGGGGCCGATCCTACGAGCAGTACTTC,CASNLGRGRSYEQYF
TRBD1,NA,TRBJ2-2,TRBV6-5,TGTGCCAGCAGTTACGGGGTTGCAGGGGGAGACACCGGGGAGCTGTTTTTT,CASSYGVAGGDTGELFF
NA,few,TRBJ1-6,TRBV7-6,TGTGCCAGCAGCTTAGTGTCGGCGGGACTTAGCTCCTATAATTCACCCCTCCACTTT,CASSLVSAGLSSYNSPLHF
NA,NA,TRBJ2-3,TRBV4-2,TGTGCCAGCAGCCCCATGGGGGGGGGGGCCACAGATACGCAGTATTTT,CASSPMGGGATDTQYF
NA,NA,TRBJ2-3,TRBV5-1,TGCGCCAGCAGCTTGAGGCTACAAACTAGCACAGATACGCAGTATTTT,CASSLRLQTSTDTQYF
NA,many,TRBJ2-1,TRBV7-8,TGTGCCAGCAGCTTTATGGTCAATGAGCAGTTCTTC,CASSFMVNEQFF
NA,few,TRBJ1-5,TRBV7-8,TGTGCCAGCAGCTTTATACCCAATCAGCCCCAGCATTTT,CASSFIPNQPQHF
TRBD2,NA,TRBJ2-1,TRBV5-1,TGCGCCAGCAGCTTGGCAAGCGGGAGGATTAATGAGCAGTTCTTC,CASSLASGRINEQFF
TRBD1,NA,TRBJ2-7,TRBV19,TGTGCCAGTAGTCGAAACCGGGACAGGGGTTGGGAGCAGTACTTC,CASSRNRDRGWEQYF
NA,NA,TRBJ1-6,TRBV5-4,TGTGCCAGCAGCTTGGTGCAGGGGACGGGATTTTCACCCCTCCACTTT,CASSLVQGTGFSPLHF
TRBD2,few,TRBJ2-7,TRBV11-2,TGTGCCAGCAGCTCTGGACTAGCGGGGACTGAGCAGTACTTC,CASSSGLAGTEQYF
NA,NA,TRBJ2-5,TRBV11-2,TGTGCCAGCAGCCCACTGGTTGCCGGGGCCCAGTACTTC,CASSPLVAGAQYF
NA,few,TRBJ2-4,TRBV29-1,TGCAGCGTTGAAGCCCCCAGCGCGGCCAAAAACATTCAGTACTTC,CSVEAPSAAKNIQYF
TRBD2,NA,TRBJ2-1,TRBV2,TGTGCCAGCAGAACCATAGCGGGGGGTCGCAATGAGCAGTTCTTC,CASRTIAGGRNEQFF
TRBD2,NA,TRBJ2-1,TRBV6-6,TGTGCCAGCAGGGGACTAGCGGGAGGGTTGTACAATGAGCAGTTCTTC,CASRGLAGGLYNEQFF
TRBD2,NA,TRBJ2-3,TRBV2,TGTGCCACCTGGACTAGCTACACAGATACGCAGTATTTT,CATWTSYTDTQYF
NA,NA,TRBJ1-1,TRBV6-5,TGTGCCAGCAGTTCCACATTGAACACTGAAGCTTTCTTT,CASSSTLNTEAFF
NA,once,TRBJ1-1,TRBV28,TGTGCCAGCAGTTCAGGCCTTGAAGCTTTCTTT,CASSSGLEAFF
NA,NA,TRBJ1-5,TRBV19,TGTGCCAGTGGCAGAGGATGGCAGCCCCAGCATTTT,CASGRGWQPQHF
TRBD1,once,TRBJ1-5,TRBV12-3/TRBV12-4,TGTGCCAGCAGTGTGGGCACAGGGGAGGGACAGCCCCAGCATTTT,CASSVGTGEGQPQHF
NA,few,TRBJ2-3,TRBV6-5,TGTGCCAGCAGTTATTCGCTAGCTAGAAATACGCAGTATTTT,CASSYSLARNTQYF